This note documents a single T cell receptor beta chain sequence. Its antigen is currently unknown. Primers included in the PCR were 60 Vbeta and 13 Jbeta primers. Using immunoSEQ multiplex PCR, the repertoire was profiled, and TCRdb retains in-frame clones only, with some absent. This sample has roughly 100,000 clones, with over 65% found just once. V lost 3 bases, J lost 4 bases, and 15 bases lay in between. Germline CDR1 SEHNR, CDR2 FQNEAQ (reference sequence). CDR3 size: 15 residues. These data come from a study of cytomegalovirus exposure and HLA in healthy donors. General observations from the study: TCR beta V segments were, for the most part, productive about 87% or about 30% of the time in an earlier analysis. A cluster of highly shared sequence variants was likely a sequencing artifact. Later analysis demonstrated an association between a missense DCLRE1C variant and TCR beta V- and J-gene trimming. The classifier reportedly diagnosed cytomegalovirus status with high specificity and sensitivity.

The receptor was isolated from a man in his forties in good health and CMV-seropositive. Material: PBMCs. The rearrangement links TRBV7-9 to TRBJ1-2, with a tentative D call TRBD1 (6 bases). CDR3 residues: CASSFGTSVAYGYTF. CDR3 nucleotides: TGTGCCAGCAGCTTCGGGACATCTGTCGCCTATGGCTACACCTTC.